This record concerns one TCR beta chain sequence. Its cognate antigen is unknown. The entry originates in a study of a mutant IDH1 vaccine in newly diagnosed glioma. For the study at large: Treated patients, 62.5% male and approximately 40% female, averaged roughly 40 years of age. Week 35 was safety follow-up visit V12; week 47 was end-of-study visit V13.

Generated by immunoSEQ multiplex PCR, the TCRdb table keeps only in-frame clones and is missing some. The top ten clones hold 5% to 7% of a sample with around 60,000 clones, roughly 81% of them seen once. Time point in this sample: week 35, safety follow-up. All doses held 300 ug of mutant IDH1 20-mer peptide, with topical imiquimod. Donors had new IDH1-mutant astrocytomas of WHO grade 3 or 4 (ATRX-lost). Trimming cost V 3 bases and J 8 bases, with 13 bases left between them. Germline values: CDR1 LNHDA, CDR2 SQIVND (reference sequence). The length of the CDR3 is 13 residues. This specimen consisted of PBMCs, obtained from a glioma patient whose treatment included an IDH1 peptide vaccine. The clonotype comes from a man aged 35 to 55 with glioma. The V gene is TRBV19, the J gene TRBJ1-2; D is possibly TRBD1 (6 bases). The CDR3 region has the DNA TGTGCCAGTAGTATGGGACACGAGGTCGGCTACACCTTC. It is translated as CASSMGHEVGYTF.